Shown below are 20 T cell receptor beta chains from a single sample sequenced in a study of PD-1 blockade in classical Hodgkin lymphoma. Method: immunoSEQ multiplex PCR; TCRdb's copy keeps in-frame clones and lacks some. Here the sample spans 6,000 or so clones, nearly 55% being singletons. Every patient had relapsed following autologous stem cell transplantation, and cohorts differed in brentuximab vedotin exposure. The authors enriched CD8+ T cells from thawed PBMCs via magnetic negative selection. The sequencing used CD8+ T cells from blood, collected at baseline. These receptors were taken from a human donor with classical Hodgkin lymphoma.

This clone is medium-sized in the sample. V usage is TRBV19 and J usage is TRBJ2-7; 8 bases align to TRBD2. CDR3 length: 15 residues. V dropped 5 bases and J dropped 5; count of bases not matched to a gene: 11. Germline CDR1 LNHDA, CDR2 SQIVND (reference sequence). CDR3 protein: CASSDPVSGSHEQYF. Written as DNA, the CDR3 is TGTGCCAGTAGTGACCCGGTAAGCGGGAGCCACGAGCAGTACTTC.

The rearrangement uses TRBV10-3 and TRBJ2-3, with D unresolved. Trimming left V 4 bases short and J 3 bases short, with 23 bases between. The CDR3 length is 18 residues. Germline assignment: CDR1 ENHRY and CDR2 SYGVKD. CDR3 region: CAISVETLNQPLTDTQYF. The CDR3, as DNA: TGTGCCATCAGTGTAGAGACATTAAACCAACCGTTAACAGATACGCAGTATTTT.

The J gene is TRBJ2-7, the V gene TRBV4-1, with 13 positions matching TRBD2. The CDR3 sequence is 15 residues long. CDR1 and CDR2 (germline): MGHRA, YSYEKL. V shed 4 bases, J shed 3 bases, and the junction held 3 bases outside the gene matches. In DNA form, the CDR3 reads TGCGCCAGCAGCCTTGGACTAGCGGGGGACTACGAGCAGTACTTC. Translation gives CASSLGLAGDYEQYF.

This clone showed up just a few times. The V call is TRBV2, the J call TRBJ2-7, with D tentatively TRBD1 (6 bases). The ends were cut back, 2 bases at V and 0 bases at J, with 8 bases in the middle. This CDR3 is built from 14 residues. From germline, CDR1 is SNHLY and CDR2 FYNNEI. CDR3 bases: TGTGCCAGCAGTGAAAGACAGGTCTCCTACGAGCAGTACTTC. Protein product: CASSERQVSYEQYF.

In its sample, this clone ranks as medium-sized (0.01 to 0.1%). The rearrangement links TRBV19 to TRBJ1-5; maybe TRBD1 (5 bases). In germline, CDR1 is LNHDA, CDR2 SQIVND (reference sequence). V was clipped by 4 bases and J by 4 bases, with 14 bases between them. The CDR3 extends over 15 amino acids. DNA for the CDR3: TGTGCCAGTAGTAAGGTACCAGGGTCGAATCAGCCCCAGCATTTT. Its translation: CASSKVPGSNQPQHF.

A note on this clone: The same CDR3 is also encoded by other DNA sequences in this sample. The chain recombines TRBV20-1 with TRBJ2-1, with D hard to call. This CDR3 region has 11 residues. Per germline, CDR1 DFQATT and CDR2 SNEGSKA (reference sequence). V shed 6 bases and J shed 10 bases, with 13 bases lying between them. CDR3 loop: CSASLDTEQFF. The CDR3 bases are TGCAGTGCCAGTCTAGACACCGAGCAGTTCTTC.

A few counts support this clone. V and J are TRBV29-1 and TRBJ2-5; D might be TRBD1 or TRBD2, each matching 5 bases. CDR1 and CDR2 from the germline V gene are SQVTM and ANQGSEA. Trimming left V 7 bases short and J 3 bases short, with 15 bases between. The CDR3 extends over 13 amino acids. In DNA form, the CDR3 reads TGCAGCGCACAGGCCGGGATAAAAGAGACCCAGTACTTC. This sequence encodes CSAQAGIKETQYF.

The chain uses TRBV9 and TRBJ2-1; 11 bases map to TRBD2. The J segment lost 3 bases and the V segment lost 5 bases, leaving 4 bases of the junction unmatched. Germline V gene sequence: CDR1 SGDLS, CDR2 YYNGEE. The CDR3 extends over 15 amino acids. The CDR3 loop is CASSPGTSGYNEQFF. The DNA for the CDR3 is TGTGCCAGCAGTCCCGGGACTAGCGGCTACAATGAGCAGTTCTTC.

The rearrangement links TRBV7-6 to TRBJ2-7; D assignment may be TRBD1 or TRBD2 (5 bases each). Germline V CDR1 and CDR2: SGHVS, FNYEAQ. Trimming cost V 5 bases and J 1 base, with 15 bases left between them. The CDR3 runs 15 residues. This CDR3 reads CASSPAVGESYEQYF. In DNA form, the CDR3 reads TGTGCCAGCAGCCCCGCCGTAGGGGAGTCCTACGAGCAGTACTTC.

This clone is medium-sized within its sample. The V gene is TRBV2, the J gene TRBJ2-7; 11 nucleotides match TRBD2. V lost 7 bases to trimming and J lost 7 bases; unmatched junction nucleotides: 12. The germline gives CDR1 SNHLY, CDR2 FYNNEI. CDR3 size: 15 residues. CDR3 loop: CASIEPGLAAPEQYF. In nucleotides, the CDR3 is TGTGCCAGCATTGAGCCGGGACTAGCGGCTCCAGAGCAGTACTTC. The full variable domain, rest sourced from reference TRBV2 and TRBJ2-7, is EPEVTQTPSHQVTQMGQEVILRCVPISNHLYFYWYRQILGQKVEFLVSFYNNEISEKSEIFDDQFSVERPDGSNFTLKIRSTKLEDSAMYFCASIEPGLAAPEQYFGPGTRLTVT.

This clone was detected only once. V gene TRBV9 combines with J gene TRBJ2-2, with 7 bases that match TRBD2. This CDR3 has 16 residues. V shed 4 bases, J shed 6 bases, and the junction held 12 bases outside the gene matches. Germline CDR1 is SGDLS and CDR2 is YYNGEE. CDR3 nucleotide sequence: TGTGCCAGCAGCCCCCGACTAGCTCCTCAGGCCGGGGAGCTGTTTTTT. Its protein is CASSPRLAPQAGELFF.

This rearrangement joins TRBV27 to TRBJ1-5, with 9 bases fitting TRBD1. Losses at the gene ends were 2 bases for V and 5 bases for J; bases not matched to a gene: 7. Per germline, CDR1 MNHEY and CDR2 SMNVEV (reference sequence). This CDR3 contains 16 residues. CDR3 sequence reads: CASSLNGGTGYQPQHF. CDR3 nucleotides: TGTGCCAGCAGTTTAAATGGGGGGACAGGGTATCAGCCCCAGCATTTT.

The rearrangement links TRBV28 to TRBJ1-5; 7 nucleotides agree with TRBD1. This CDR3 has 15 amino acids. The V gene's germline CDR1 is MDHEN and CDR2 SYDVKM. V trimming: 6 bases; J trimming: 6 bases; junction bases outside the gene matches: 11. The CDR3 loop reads CASSLGTAPGQPQHF. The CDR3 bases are TGTGCCAGCAGCTTGGGGACAGCACCCGGTCAGCCCCAGCATTTT.

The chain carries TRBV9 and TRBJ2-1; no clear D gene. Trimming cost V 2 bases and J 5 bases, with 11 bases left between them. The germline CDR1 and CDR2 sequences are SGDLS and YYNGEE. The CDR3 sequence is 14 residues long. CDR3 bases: TGTGCCAGCAGCGTTTCCGGCACTAACAATGAGCAGTTCTTC. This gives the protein CASSVSGTNNEQFF. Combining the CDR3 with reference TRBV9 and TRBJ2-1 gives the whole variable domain DSGVTQTPKHLITATGQRVTLRCSPRSGDLSVYWYQQSLDQGLQFLIQYYNGEERAKGNILERFSAQQFPDLHSELNLSSLELGDSALYFCASSVSGTNNEQFFGPGTRLTVL.

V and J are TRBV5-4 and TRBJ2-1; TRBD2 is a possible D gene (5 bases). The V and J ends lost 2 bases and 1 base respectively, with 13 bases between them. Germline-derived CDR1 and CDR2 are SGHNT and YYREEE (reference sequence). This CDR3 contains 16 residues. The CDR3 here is CASSLEGSGSYNEQFF. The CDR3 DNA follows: TGTGCCAGCAGCTTAGAGGGTTCGGGGTCCTACAATGAGCAGTTCTTC.

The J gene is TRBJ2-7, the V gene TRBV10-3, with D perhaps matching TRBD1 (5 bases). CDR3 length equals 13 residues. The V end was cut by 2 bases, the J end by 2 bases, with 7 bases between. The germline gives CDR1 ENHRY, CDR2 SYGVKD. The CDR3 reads CAISEGQTYEQYF. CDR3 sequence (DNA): TGTGCCATCAGTGAGGGACAAACCTACGAGCAGTACTTC.

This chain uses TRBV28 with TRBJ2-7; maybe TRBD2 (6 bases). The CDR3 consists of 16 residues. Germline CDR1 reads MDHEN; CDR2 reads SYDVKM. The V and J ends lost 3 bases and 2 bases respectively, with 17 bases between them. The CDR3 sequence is CASSFGPGGTAYEQYF. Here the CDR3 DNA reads TGTGCCAGCAGTTTTGGCCCCGGCGGGACGGCCTACGAGCAGTACTTC.

CDR3 sequence: CASSLALQVVQETQYF. The CDR3 DNA is TGTGCCAGCAGCTTAGCCCTCCAGGTAGTCCAAGAGACCCAGTACTTC. The V gene is TRBV7-2, the J gene TRBJ2-5; D gene ambiguous. In germline, CDR1 is SGHTA, CDR2 FQGNSA. Trimming left V 0 bases short and J 1 base short, with 12 bases between. The CDR3 extends over 16 amino acids.

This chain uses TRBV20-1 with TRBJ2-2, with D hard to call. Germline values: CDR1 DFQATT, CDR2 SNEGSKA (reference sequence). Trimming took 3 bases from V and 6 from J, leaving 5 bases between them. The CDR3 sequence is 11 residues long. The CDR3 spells CSARVAGELFF. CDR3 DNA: TGCAGTGCTAGGGTTGCCGGGGAGCTGTTTTTT.

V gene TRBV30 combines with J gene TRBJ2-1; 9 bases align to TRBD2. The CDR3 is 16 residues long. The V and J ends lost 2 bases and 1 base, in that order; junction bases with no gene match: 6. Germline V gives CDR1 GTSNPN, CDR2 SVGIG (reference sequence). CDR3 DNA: TGTGCCTGGAGTCTCTGGACTAGCGAGTCCTACAATGAGCAGTTCTTC. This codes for CAWSLWTSESYNEQFF.